These 20 T cell receptor beta chains were sequenced from one sample in a study of T cell responses to AZD1222 COVID-19 vaccine. The repertoire was sequenced with immunoSEQ multiplex PCR; TCRdb's copy has only in-frame clones and lacks some. The top ten hold approximately 1.6% of the sample, which has 150,000 to 200,000 clones, roughly nine tenths seen once. Sequencing used peripheral blood, obtained on day 0 of AZD1222 vaccination. The receptors originated from an adult in good health.

V is TRBV28 and J is TRBJ2-7; 9 positions agree with TRBD1. V shed 2 bases, J shed 5 bases, and the junction held 7 bases outside the gene matches. The CDR3 consists of 15 residues. Per germline, CDR1 MDHEN and CDR2 SYDVKM. For the CDR3, the DNA is TGTGCCAGCAGTTTACCCGGACAGGGGAAGGACGAGCAGTACGTC. Protein: CASSLPGQGKDEQYV.

This clone was recorded once. V gene TRBV9 combines with J gene TRBJ1-2; perhaps TRBD1 as D (5 bases). Per germline, CDR1 SGDLS and CDR2 YYNGEE. V gave up 0 bases and J gave up 1 base, with 10 bases separating them. The CDR3 sequence is 15 residues long. CDR3 coding DNA: TGTGCCAGCAGCGTAGACCAGGGTAGTAACTATGGCTACACCTTC. Translating it yields CASSVDQGSNYGYTF.

The chain has TRBV9 and TRBJ2-1; perhaps TRBD1 as D (5 bases). The germline V gene encodes CDR1 SGDLS and CDR2 YYNGEE. The ends were cut back, 7 bases at V and 8 bases at J, with 10 bases in the middle. This CDR3 is built from 11 residues. The DNA for the CDR3 is TGTGCCAGCGAAGGGGCGGATGAGCAGTTCTTC. Translated: CASEGADEQFF. Based on the CDR3 plus reference TRBV9 and TRBJ2-1, the full variable domain is DSGVTQTPKHLITATGQRVTLRCSPRSGDLSVYWYQQSLDQGLQFLIQYYNGEERAKGNILERFSAQQFPDLHSELNLSSLELGDSALYFCASEGADEQFFGPGTRLTVL.

The gene calls are TRBV3-1 (or the pseudogene TRBV3-2) and TRBJ1-6; D gene uncertain. Per germline, CDR1 LGHDT and CDR2 YNNKEL (reference sequence). V was clipped by 3 bases and J by 9 bases, with 6 bases between them. This CDR3 region has 12 residues. The CDR3 here is CASSQGLSPLHF. CDR3 bases: TGTGCCAGCAGCCAGGGCCTTTCACCCCTCCACTTT.

The chain couples TRBV10-3 to TRBJ2-2; either TRBD1 or TRBD2 may fit D (5 bases each). The germline CDR1 and CDR2 sequences are ENHRY and SYGVKD. V was cut by 0 bases and J by 0 bases, with 8 bases left in between. The CDR3 length is 16 residues. The CDR3 region is CAISESGTANTGELFF. CDR3 DNA sequence: TGTGCCATCAGTGAGTCAGGGACCGCGAACACCGGGGAGCTGTTTTTT.

The genes are TRBV28 and TRBJ1-1; TRBD1 is a possible D gene (5 bases). The germline CDR1 and CDR2 sequences are MDHEN and SYDVKM. Between the trimmed V and J ends, which lost 3 bases and 5 bases, there was a span of 13 bases. The CDR3 extends over 14 amino acids. The CDR3 spells CASSLAPQETEAFF. The CDR3 DNA reads as TGTGCCAGCAGTTTGGCCCCACAGGAAACTGAAGCTTTCTTT.

V gene TRBV25-1 combines with J gene TRBJ1-2; D uncertain. This CDR3 region has 14 residues. The V and J ends lost 1 base and 2 bases respectively, with 8 bases between them. The germline V gene has CDR1 MGHDK and CDR2 SYGVNS. The CDR3 region has the DNA TGTGCCAGCAGTGAATTAGGCCGAAACTATGGCTACACCTTC. Amino acid sequence: CASSELGRNYGYTF.

This rearrangement joins TRBV2 to TRBJ1-1; 7 nucleotides agree with TRBD1. The trim removed 6 bases at V and 1 base at J, leaving 5 bases unmatched. Germline V gene lookup returns CDR1 SNHLY and CDR2 FYNNEI. The CDR3 loop spans 14 amino acids. As DNA, the CDR3 is TGTGCCAGCAGCTCCAGACAGGGGAACACTGAAGCTTTCTTT. This gives the protein CASSSRQGNTEAFF. Full variable domain (outside the CDR3, taken from reference TRBV2 and TRBJ1-1): EPEVTQTPSHQVTQMGQEVILRCVPISNHLYFYWYRQILGQKVEFLVSFYNNEISEKSEIFDDQFSVERPDGSNFTLKIRSTKLEDSAMYFCASSSRQGNTEAFFGQGTRLTVV.

The chain carries TRBV9 and TRBJ2-1; 7 bases align to TRBD2. The CDR3 length is 15 residues. Looked up from germline, CDR1 is SGDLS and CDR2 is YYNGEE. The junction had 10 bases not matched to a gene; V was cut back by 3 bases and J by 7 bases. In DNA, the CDR3 is TGTGCCAGCAGCGCCCCTGGCGGGGGAAGAAATGAGCAGTTCTTC. Translated, it gives CASSAPGGGRNEQFF. The complete variable domain, with remaining parts taken from reference TRBV9 and TRBJ2-1, reads DSGVTQTPKHLITATGQRVTLRCSPRSGDLSVYWYQQSLDQGLQFLIQYYNGEERAKGNILERFSAQQFPDLHSELNLSSLELGDSALYFCASSAPGGGRNEQFFGPGTRLTVL.

The chain uses TRBV19 and TRBJ1-6, with a possible D match to TRBD1 (6 bases). This CDR3 is built from 14 residues. Germline CDR1 LNHDA, CDR2 SQIVND (reference sequence). Trimming cost V 4 bases and J 5 bases, with 9 bases left between them. CDR3 protein: CASSTDSHNSPLHF. The CDR3 DNA reads TGTGCCAGTAGTACGGACAGCCATAATTCACCCCTCCACTTT.

The chain employs TRBV28 and TRBJ2-7, with a possible D match to TRBD2 (5 bases). From germline, CDR1 is MDHEN and CDR2 SYDVKM. The CDR3 is made up of 15 amino acids. Trimming removed 10 bases at V and 2 bases at J, with 21 bases between. The CDR3 coding sequence is TGTGCCACGGGTGAGGGCCCGTCGAGGGCCTACGAGCAGTACTTC. This translates into CATGEGPSRAYEQYF.

The V and J genes are TRBV5-4 and TRBJ2-3; D might be TRBD1 (5 bases). Trimming took off 1 base at V and 1 base at J, with 7 bases between the two ends. Germline assignment: CDR1 SGHNT and CDR2 YYREEE (reference sequence). The CDR3 runs 14 residues. In nucleotides, the CDR3 is TGTGCCAGCAGCTTGCCAGGGCGCACAGATACGCAGTATTTT. The encoded protein is CASSLPGRTDTQYF.

The chain couples TRBV28 to TRBJ1-6; TRBD1 aligns across 7 bases. V gave up 6 bases and J gave up 4 bases; unmatched junction bases: 9. This CDR3 spans 16 amino acids. The germline CDR1 and CDR2 sequences are MDHEN and SYDVKM. The CDR3 loop reads CASSLIGGAYNSPLHF. CDR3 nucleotide sequence: TGTGCCAGCAGCCTGATAGGGGGCGCGTATAATTCACCCCTCCACTTT.

The J gene is TRBJ2-7, the V gene TRBV3-1 (or the pseudogene TRBV3-2), with D maybe TRBD1 (5 bases). Trimming removed 0 bases from V and 2 bases from J, with 14 bases in between. Germline CDR1 is LGHDT and CDR2 is YNNKEL (reference sequence). The CDR3 runs 16 residues. The chain's CDR3 is CASSQESGQGPYEQYF. CDR3 sequence (DNA): TGTGCCAGCAGCCAAGAAAGTGGGCAGGGCCCCTACGAGCAGTACTTC.

This rearrangement joins TRBV11-2 to TRBJ1-2, with TRBD1 identical over 8 bases. V was pared by 4 bases and J by 5 bases, with 12 bases of the junction left unmatched. The length of the CDR3 is 16 residues. From germline, CDR1 is SGHAT and CDR2 FQNNGV. The CDR3 reads CASSSRPGQVIYGYTF. The DNA for the CDR3 is TGTGCCAGCAGCTCTCGACCGGGACAGGTTATATATGGCTACACCTTC.

This chain links TRBV6-5 with TRBJ1-5; weak D call: TRBD1 (6 bases). Trimming removed 6 bases from V and 1 base from J, with 10 bases in between. From germline, CDR1 is MNHEY and CDR2 SVGAGI. This CDR3 spans 14 amino acids. CDR3 amino acids: CASRGGTSNQPQHF. CDR3 in DNA: TGTGCCAGCAGGGGGGGGACAAGCAATCAGCCCCAGCATTTT.

This sequence joins TRBV10-3 and TRBJ2-7, with a tentative D call TRBD2 (5 bases). This CDR3 spans 12 amino acids. Germline assignment: CDR1 ENHRY and CDR2 SYGVKD. Trimming pared 0 bases from V and 9 bases from J, leaving 9 bases between. The CDR3 region has the DNA TGTGCCATCAGTGAGTCGGGTGGAGGGCAGTACGTC. The encoded protein is CAISESGGGQYV.

The chain joins TRBV7-6 to TRBJ1-1; 10 bases map to TRBD1. The length of the CDR3 is 16 residues. Germline CDR1 is SGHVS and CDR2 is FNYEAQ. The V and J ends lost 2 bases and 2 bases, in that order; junction bases with no gene match: 5. This CDR3 is CASSLIGQGVNTEAFF. CDR3 sequence (DNA): TGTGCCAGCAGCTTAATAGGACAGGGGGTAAACACTGAAGCTTTCTTT. The variable domain in full, completed from reference TRBV7-6 and TRBJ1-1, reads GAGVSQSPRYKVTKRGQDVALRCDPISGHVSLYWYRQALGQGPEFLTYFNYEAQQDKSGLPNDRFSAERPEGSISTLTIQRTEQRDSAMYRCASSLIGQGVNTEAFFGQGTRLTVV.

This chain joins TRBV7-9 and TRBJ2-7; D gene uncertain. V was trimmed by 3 bases and J by 3 bases, leaving 9 bases between them. In germline, CDR1 is SEHNR, CDR2 FQNEAQ (reference sequence). The CDR3 totals 13 residues. The CDR3 sequence: CASSLDLGYEQYV. The CDR3, as DNA: TGTGCCAGCAGCTTGGACCTAGGCTACGAGCAGTACGTC.

CDR3 loop: CASSIQGAGPGELFF. The CDR3 nucleotides are TGTGCCAGCAGCATACAGGGGGCGGGCCCCGGGGAGCTGTTTTTT. The J gene is TRBJ2-2, the V gene TRBV13; 9 nucleotides agree with TRBD1. The trim removed 5 bases at V and 6 bases at J, leaving 7 bases unmatched. This CDR3 spans 15 amino acids. The germline CDR1 and CDR2 sequences are PRHDT and FYEKMQ (reference sequence). Full variable domain (outside the CDR3, taken from reference TRBV13 and TRBJ2-2): AAGVIQSPRHLIKEKRETATLKCYPIPRHDTVYWYQQGPGQDPQFLISFYEKMQSDKGSIPDRFSAQQFSDYHSELNMSSLELGDSALYFCASSIQGAGPGELFFGEGSRLTVL.